The 31 T cell receptor beta chains listed next were all sequenced from one sample in a study of vaccination effects on CD4 cells after COVID-19. The table came from immunoSEQ multiplex PCR; TCRdb's copy has only in-frame clones and leaves some out. The table has about 50,000 clones, about four fifths seen once. The culture ran for about 11 days, and then CD4+ T cells were isolated. Documented for the person is a PCR-confirmed SARS-CoV-2 infection occurring between March and December 2020. Every participant took two doses of the BNT162b2 or mRNA-1273 vaccine. Antigens of these TCRs are unknown. Here the sequenced sample was CD4+ T cells from PBMCs cultured without peptide, taken after COVID-19 vaccination. These receptors came from a human donor who had a prior SARS-CoV-2 infection.

The chain carries TRBV4-1 and TRBJ2-1; D unclear. V lost 1 base and J 1 base, leaving 14 bases between the germline ends. The CDR3 is 17 amino acids. The germline CDR1 and CDR2 sequences are MGHRA and YSYEKL. The CDR3 is CASSQVLRTWSYNEQFF. CDR3 sequence (DNA): TGCGCCAGCAGCCAAGTTTTACGAACTTGGTCCTACAATGAGCAGTTCTTC.

V and J are TRBV12-3 or TRBV12-4 and TRBJ2-7; 9 bases are shared with TRBD2. There are 13 residues in the CDR3. V was pared by 3 bases and J by 7 bases, with 4 bases of the junction left unmatched. CDR3 region: CASSLREGNEQYF. For the CDR3, the DNA is TGTGCCAGCAGTTTGCGGGAGGGGAATGAGCAGTACTTC.

The rearrangement joins TRBV7-9 to TRBJ2-3, with 10 bases fitting TRBD2. CDR1 is SEHNR, CDR2 FQNEAQ, per germline (reference sequence). With 1 base clipped from V and 0 bases from J, the junction kept 4 bases outside the gene matches. The CDR3 length is 17 residues. As DNA, the CDR3 is TGTGCCAGCAGCTTAGTTTTGACTAGCGGGAGCACAGATACGCAGTATTTT. It encodes CASSLVLTSGSTDTQYF.

This chain uses TRBV12-5 with TRBJ2-5; the D call may be TRBD1 or TRBD2 (5 bases each). The V gene's germline CDR1 is LGHNT and CDR2 FRNRAP. Trimming stripped 0 bases from V and 5 bases from J, with 16 bases between. This CDR3 has 16 residues. The CDR3 is CASGLVVGPSGETQYF. The CDR3 DNA is TGTGCTAGTGGTTTGGTAGTGGGACCATCGGGGGAGACCCAGTACTTC. The full variable domain, its missing parts supplied by reference TRBV12-5 and TRBJ2-5, is DARVTQTPRHKVTEMGQEVTMRCQPILGHNTVFWYRQTMMQGLELLAYFRNRAPLDDSGMPKDRFSAEMPDATLATLKIQPSEPRDSAVYFCASGLVVGPSGETQYFGPGTRLLVL.

The chain carries TRBV4-2 and TRBJ2-7; the D gene is possibly TRBD2 (6 bases). Germline-derived CDR1 and CDR2 are LGHNA and YNFKEQ. The CDR3 is 17 amino acids. V was clipped by 1 base and J by 3 bases, with 19 bases between them. The CDR3, as DNA: TGTGCCAGCAGCCAAGTACAAACCGGACTATTAAACTACGAGCAGTACTTC. It yields the protein CASSQVQTGLLNYEQYF.

This clone was detected a few times. The chain has TRBV5-6 and TRBJ1-1; D is uncertain. The germline CDR1 and CDR2 sequences are SGHDT and YYEEEE. This CDR3 is 13 amino acids long. Between the trimmed V and J ends, which lost 0 bases and 5 bases, there was a span of 8 bases. CDR3 protein: CASSLVEGTEAFF. The CDR3 coding sequence is TGTGCCAGCAGCTTGGTTGAGGGAACTGAAGCTTTCTTT.

The chain joins TRBV5-1 to TRBJ1-4, with TRBD1 matching 8 bases. Losses at the gene ends were 3 bases for V and 14 bases for J; bases not matched to a gene: 9. Germline V CDR1 and CDR2: SGHRS, YFSETQ. The CDR3 spans 13 residues. In nucleotides, the CDR3 is TGCGCCAGCAGCTGGGGGACAGGCGGATTTCTGTTTTTT. This codes for CASSWGTGGFLFF.

J is TRBJ1-4 and V is TRBV11-3; TRBD1 might be the D (5 bases). Germline assignment: CDR1 SGHNT and CDR2 YENEEA. V was shortened by 3 bases and J by 7 bases, with 12 bases between the two germline ends. This CDR3 has 14 amino acids. The CDR3 loop reads CASSFGRAAEKLFF. CDR3 nucleotide sequence: TGTGCCAGCAGCTTTGGCAGGGCGGCTGAAAAACTGTTTTTT.

V is TRBV6-4 and J is TRBJ2-5; D may match TRBD1 or TRBD2 (5 bases each). Germline-derived CDR1 and CDR2 are MRHNA and SNTAGT. The CDR3 loop spans 17 amino acids. V gave up 2 bases and J gave up 1 base, with 17 bases separating them. The CDR3, as DNA: TGTGCCAGCAGTGACGAGGGGTCAGACAACTTCCAAGAGACCCAGTACTTC. As protein: CASSDEGSDNFQETQYF.

This clone was recorded a few times. This chain connects TRBV2 to TRBJ2-6; D is undetermined. This CDR3 is 17 amino acids long. Between the trimmed V and J ends, which lost 4 bases and 0 bases, there was a span of 13 bases. Germline V gene data show CDR1 as SNHLY and CDR2 as FYNNEI. CDR3 sequence reads: CASSGNLDTSGANVLTF. CDR3 bases: TGTGCCAGCAGTGGAAACCTAGATACCTCTGGGGCCAACGTCCTGACTTTC.

The gene calls are TRBV7-8 and TRBJ2-1; TRBD2 matches at 11 bases. The junction had 20 bases not matched to a gene; V was cut back by 2 bases and J by 8 bases. This CDR3 is 20 amino acids long. Germline-derived CDR1 and CDR2 are SGHVS and FQNEAQ. CDR3 sequence: CASSLSPSGGLGEGSDEQFF. Here the CDR3 DNA reads TGTGCCAGCAGCTTAAGTCCTAGCGGGGGGCTGGGGGAGGGTTCAGATGAGCAGTTCTTC.

The chain employs TRBV7-2 and TRBJ2-3; 8 bases map to TRBD2. The CDR3 sequence is 15 residues long. V gave up 1 base and J gave up 3 bases; unmatched junction bases: 3. The V gene's germline CDR1 is SGHTA and CDR2 FQGNSA. The CDR3 reads CASSLVGGETDTQYF. In nucleotides, the CDR3 is TGTGCCAGCAGCTTAGTCGGGGGGGAAACAGATACGCAGTATTTT.

The V call is TRBV9, the J call TRBJ2-3; D is ambiguous. The CDR3 is 12 residues long. Germline lookup yields CDR1 SGDLS and CDR2 YYNGEE. Between the trimmed V and J ends, which lost 4 bases and 2 bases, there was a span of 5 bases. CDR3 residues: CASSPTTDTQYF. DNA for the CDR3: TGTGCCAGCAGCCCGACCACAGATACGCAGTATTTT.

The chain employs TRBV4-1 and TRBJ2-7; TRBD1 matches 8 bases. Germline CDR1 and CDR2: MGHRA and YSYEKL. Losses at the gene ends were 0 bases for V and 5 bases for J; bases not matched to a gene: 6. The CDR3 is made up of 15 amino acids. The CDR3 reads CASSQENTGGDEQYF. CDR3 bases: TGCGCCAGCAGCCAAGAGAATACAGGGGGAGACGAGCAGTACTTC.

CDR3 residues: CASSQRLWQGSYEQYF. CDR3 nucleotide sequence: TGCGCCAGCAGCCAAAGACTTTGGCAGGGCTCCTACGAGCAGTACTTC. The rearrangement joins TRBV4-3 to TRBJ2-7; perhaps TRBD1 as D (5 bases). The germline gives CDR1 LGHNA, CDR2 YSLEER. The V end lost 2 bases, the J end lost 0 bases, and 14 bases lay between the germline ends. CDR3 length equals 16 residues.

The chain employs TRBV7-3 and TRBJ2-1; TRBD2 aligns across 11 bases. Germline CDR1 SGHTA, CDR2 FQGTGA. The trim removed 5 bases at V and 4 bases at J, leaving 4 bases unmatched. The CDR3 contains 15 residues. In DNA form, the CDR3 reads TGTGCCAGCAGCCCTGGGACTAGCGGATACAATGAGCAGTTCTTC. Translated, it gives CASSPGTSGYNEQFF.

The chain uses TRBV27 and TRBJ1-1; D is ambiguous. V was trimmed by 4 bases and J by 5 bases, leaving 8 bases between them. Per the germline V gene, CDR1 is MNHEY and CDR2 is SMNVEV (reference sequence). CDR3 size: 12 residues. Here the CDR3 DNA reads TGTGCCAGCAGTTCTTCCATGACTGAAGCTTTCTTT. It codes for CASSSSMTEAFF.

This clone was found a few times. The chain carries TRBV27 and TRBJ2-5; 13 nucleotides align to TRBD2. Trimming cost V 5 bases and J 7 bases; bases outside gene matches: 7. CDR1 is MNHEY, CDR2 SMNVEV, per germline (reference sequence). The CDR3 covers 15 residues. CDR3 residues: CASSPGTSGMATQYF. The CDR3 DNA reads as TGTGCCAGCAGTCCCGGGACTAGCGGGATGGCGACCCAGTACTTC.

The chain links TRBV14 to TRBJ2-7; 7 bases are a match to TRBD2. This CDR3 contains 15 residues. Unmatched junction bases numbered 7, after V lost 3 bases and J lost 2 bases. Germline CDR1 reads SGHDN; CDR2 reads FVKESK. The CDR3 DNA reads as TGTGCCAGCAGCCAGACCGGGACTACAACCTACGAGCAGTACTTC. Translation: CASSQTGTTTYEQYF. The variable domain in full, with the rest retrieved from reference TRBV14 and TRBJ2-7, is EAGVTQFPSHSVIEKGQTVTLRCDPISGHDNLYWYRRVMGKEIKFLLHFVKESKQDESGMPNNRFLAERTGGTYSTLKVQPAELEDSGVYFCASSQTGTTTYEQYFGPGTRLTVT.

J is TRBJ1-5 and V is TRBV5-6; D gene uncertain. This CDR3 has 12 residues. V was cut by 0 bases and J by 5 bases, with 3 bases left in between. Germline CDR1 is SGHDT and CDR2 is YYEEEE. In DNA, the CDR3 is TGTGCCAGCAGCTTGGCCCATCAGCCCCAGCATTTT. Amino acids: CASSLAHQPQHF.

This clone was found once. CDR3 DNA sequence: TGTGCCAGCAGTAGGGAGTCCTCCTACAATGAGCAGTTCTTC. Translating gives CASSRESSYNEQFF. The chain has TRBV2 and TRBJ2-1; a possible D gene is TRBD2 (5 bases). Trimming left V 5 bases short and J 0 bases short, with 8 bases between. The germline CDR1 and CDR2 sequences are SNHLY and FYNNEI. The CDR3 contains 14 residues.

The chain joins TRBV11-3 to TRBJ2-5, with D unclear. The germline CDR1 and CDR2 sequences are SGHNT and YENEEA. The V gene lost 2 bases and the J gene lost 4 bases, with 8 bases spanning the gap. The CDR3 sequence is 13 residues long. The CDR3 DNA reads as TGTGCCAGCAGCTTACAAAGCCCAGAGACCCAGTACTTC. The encoded protein is CASSLQSPETQYF.

This chain links TRBV12-2 with TRBJ1-5; the DNA was not used to check the table's D call, TRBD1. TRBV12-2 is a pseudogene segment. CDR3 size: 14 residues. CDR3 protein: CASRLKQGGQPQHF. CDR3 nucleotide sequence: TGTGCAAGTCGCTTAAAGCAGGGGGGTCAGCCCCAGCATTTT.

The rearrangement links TRBV18 to TRBJ2-3; TRBD1 is a possible D gene (7 bases). The germline gives CDR1 KGHSH, CDR2 LQKENI. The V gene lost 6 bases and the J gene lost 1 base, with 23 bases spanning the gap. The CDR3 is made up of 18 amino acids. The chain's CDR3 is CASSWGGEDRIGTDTQYF. The CDR3 nucleotides are TGTGCCAGCTCCTGGGGCGGGGAGGACAGGATCGGCACAGATACGCAGTATTTT.

V and J are TRBV18 and TRBJ2-7, with D perhaps TRBD1 (5 bases). V gave up 3 bases and J gave up 5 bases, with 23 bases separating them. Germline V CDR1 and CDR2: KGHSH, LQKENI. This CDR3 contains 17 residues. This chain's CDR3 is CASSPNPRGGSVHEQYF. CDR3 DNA: TGTGCCAGCTCACCGAACCCAAGGGGCGGCAGTGTCCACGAGCAGTACTTC.

At least ten counts were recorded for this clone. The CDR3: CASSQDRAYEQYF. The CDR3, as DNA: TGTGCCAGCAGTCAAGACAGGGCCTACGAGCAGTACTTC. The genes are TRBV12-3 or TRBV12-4 and TRBJ2-7; 7 bases fit TRBD1. The ends lost 5 bases at V and 2 bases at J; junction bases unmatched: 3. The CDR3 length is 13 residues.

The genes are TRBV7-2 and TRBJ1-2, with D possibly TRBD1 on 6 matching bases. This CDR3 is 14 amino acids long. Trimming took 6 bases from V and 2 from J, leaving 13 bases between them. Germline CDR1 SGHTA, CDR2 FQGNSA. CDR3 bases: TGTGCCAGCAGATTGGGGCAGGGGAACTATGGCTACACCTTC. Translating it yields CASRLGQGNYGYTF.

J is TRBJ2-3 and V is TRBV6-2 or TRBV6-3; the D gene is possibly TRBD1 (7 bases). The CDR3 is made up of 14 amino acids. Trimming left V 7 bases short and J 0 bases short, with 11 bases between. In germline, CDR1 is MNHEY, CDR2 SVGEGT. The CDR3: CASTPGGSTDTQYF. The CDR3 DNA reads TGTGCCAGCACCCCAGGGGGGAGCACAGATACGCAGTATTTT.

V gene TRBV7-6 combines with J gene TRBJ2-5; 10 bases are shared with TRBD2. After removal of 3 bases from V and 5 bases from J, the junction contained 15 bases not matched to a gene. This CDR3 is 18 amino acids long. Looked up from germline, CDR1 is SGHVS and CDR2 is FNYEAQ. The CDR3 region has the DNA TGTGCCAGCAGCTTTGGTCCCAGGACTAGCGGCTCCTGGGAGACCCAGTACTTC. Its protein product is CASSFGPRTSGSWETQYF.

CDR3 sequence reads: CASSLIGGSYGYTF. For the CDR3, the DNA is TGTGCCAGCAGTCTAATAGGGGGCAGCTATGGCTACACCTTC. The chain employs TRBV7-9 and TRBJ1-2; 7 bases map to TRBD1. The V and J ends lost 6 bases and 4 bases, in that order; junction bases with no gene match: 8. The germline V gene encodes CDR1 SEHNR and CDR2 FQNEAQ (reference sequence). There are 14 residues in the CDR3.

The rearrangement links TRBV20-1 to TRBJ1-1, with no clear D. The V end was cut by 6 bases, the J end by 7 bases, with 12 bases between. Germline-derived CDR1 and CDR2 are DFQATT and SNEGSKA (reference sequence). This CDR3 is built from 11 residues. The CDR3 nucleotides are TGCAGTGCACAGAAACTGATTGAAGCTTTCTTT. Protein sequence: CSAQKLIEAFF.